Each of the 16 T cell receptor beta chains below was sequenced from the same sample in a study of T-cell memory formation after mild COVID-19. TCRdb re-called the 5' RACE reads with MiXCR, one entry per CDR3 protein. The sample records about 100,000 distinct CDR3 sequences, about 18% being singletons. Material for sequencing was PBMCs or a T cell subset sorted from them (not recorded which). All receptors derive from a young man who had mild COVID-19 (a few samples of this study predate the infection). Cell type and time point are not known.

The genes are TRBV5-1 and TRBJ1-6; D is unclear. The V gene's germline CDR1 is SGHRS and CDR2 YFSETQ. This CDR3 spans 15 amino acids. Trimming took off 6 bases at V and 0 bases at J, with 10 bases between the two ends. CDR3 nucleotide sequence: TGCGCCAGCACAGACCTAAGCTCCTATAATTCACCCCTCCACTTT. Translation: CASTDLSSYNSPLHF.

This clonotype was counted between two and nine times. The J gene is TRBJ2-3, the V gene TRBV4-2, with a tentative D call TRBD2 (6 bases). Germline CDR1 and CDR2: LGHNA and YNFKEQ. Trimming pared 1 base from V and 3 bases from J, leaving 14 bases between. The CDR3 loop spans 16 amino acids. The CDR3 loop is CASSQANVGGTDTQYF. Written as DNA, the CDR3 is TGTGCCAGCAGCCAAGCCAACGTCGGGGGTACAGATACGCAGTATTTT.

A few counts support this clonotype. The V call is TRBV7-2, the J call TRBJ1-6; 7 bases agree with TRBD1. V gave up 5 bases and J gave up 0 bases; unmatched junction bases: 7. Germline CDR1 SGHTA, CDR2 FQGNSA. The CDR3 spans 17 residues. The CDR3 spells CASSLAGTASYNSPLHF. In DNA, the CDR3 is TGTGCCAGCAGCCTCGCCGGGACAGCCTCCTATAATTCACCCCTCCACTTT.

In this sample, this clonotype turned up a few times. The chain joins TRBV7-9 to TRBJ2-1, with a possible D match to TRBD2 (7 bases). Germline CDR1 and CDR2: SEHNR and FQNEAQ (reference sequence). This CDR3 contains 16 residues. The V end lost 5 bases, the J end lost 3 bases, and 17 bases lay between the germline ends. The CDR3 region has the DNA TGTGCCAGCAGCAGTACCGCGGGGGCTCACTACAATGAGCAGTTCTTC. Protein product: CASSSTAGAHYNEQFF.

In its sample, this clonotype was seen a few times. The CDR3 spells CSVEGSYNEQFF. The CDR3 bases are TGCAGCGTTGAAGGGTCCTACAATGAGCAGTTCTTC. The chain is built from TRBV29-1 and TRBJ2-1; D unclear. V dropped 1 base and J dropped 1 base, with 2 bases sitting between them. Per germline, CDR1 SQVTM and CDR2 ANQGSEA. CDR3 length: 12 residues.

This clonotype has only a few counts. V gene TRBV24-1 combines with J gene TRBJ2-3; D ambiguous. Germline V CDR1 and CDR2: KGHDR, SFDVKD. The CDR3 is made up of 13 amino acids. V lost 5 bases to trimming and J lost 2 bases, with 7 bases between them. The CDR3 DNA reads as TGTGCCACCAGTGGGGTCCTCACAGATACGCAGTATTTT. Protein: CATSGVLTDTQYF.

This clonotype has a count of ten or more. J is TRBJ2-7 and V is TRBV3-1, with a weak D call TRBD1 (6 bases). V was shortened by 2 bases and J by 7 bases, with 9 bases between the two germline ends. This CDR3 spans 12 amino acids. Germline assignment: CDR1 LGHDT and CDR2 YNNKEL (reference sequence). CDR3: CASSQTGQEQYF. CDR3 bases: TGTGCCAGCAGCCAAACAGGACAGGAGCAGTACTTC.

The table lists this clonotype with a count of one. CDR3 protein: CSARERQGTAEQYF. As DNA, the CDR3 is TGCAGTGCTAGAGAGAGGCAGGGGACAGCCGAGCAGTACTTC. This sequence joins TRBV20-1 and TRBJ2-7, with 7 bases lining up with TRBD1. V shed 0 bases and J 6 bases; nucleotides not matched to a gene: 8. Germline CDR1 and CDR2: DFQATT and SNEGSKA (reference sequence). The CDR3 sequence is 14 residues long.

This clonotype has ten or more counts. The chain recombines TRBV7-2 with TRBJ2-3, with 11 positions matching TRBD2. Germline V gene data show CDR1 as SGHTA and CDR2 as FQGNSA. Trimming took 4 bases from V and 2 from J; bases not matched to a gene: 11. The CDR3 is 18 amino acids. This CDR3 is CASSSRVSGGANTDTQYF. As DNA, the CDR3 is TGTGCCAGCAGCTCTCGGGTTAGCGGGGGGGCCAACACAGATACGCAGTATTTT.

V gene TRBV6-6 combines with J gene TRBJ2-1, with D unresolved. V was cut by 6 bases and J by 10 bases, with 10 bases left in between. The CDR3 has 11 residues. CDR1 is MNHNY and CDR2 is SVGAGI in the germline V gene (reference sequence). The CDR3 region is CASSLIGEQFF. In nucleotides, the CDR3 is TGTGCCAGCAGCCTGATCGGAGAGCAGTTCTTC.

The chain joins TRBV3-1 to TRBJ2-3; D unclear. The length of the CDR3 is 12 residues. Trimming cost V 3 bases and J 4 bases, with 5 bases left between them. Per germline, CDR1 LGHDT and CDR2 YNNKEL (reference sequence). CDR3 DNA: TGTGCCAGCAGCCACGACCCAGATACGCAGTATTTT. This translates into CASSHDPDTQYF.

This clonotype has a handful of counts. This rearrangement joins TRBV9 to TRBJ2-3, with D unresolved. Trimming left V 1 base short and J 1 base short, with 4 bases between. Germline assignment: CDR1 SGDLS and CDR2 YYNGEE. The CDR3 runs 13 residues. The CDR3 DNA follows: TGTGCCAGCAGCGTAAAGGGCACAGATACGCAGTATTTT. Protein: CASSVKGTDTQYF.

The table lists this clonotype with many counts. The chain links TRBV20-1 to TRBJ1-2; 8 nucleotides agree with TRBD1. CDR1 and CDR2 (germline): DFQATT, SNEGSKA (reference sequence). The CDR3 totals 14 residues. With 0 bases clipped from V and 2 bases from J, the junction kept 2 bases outside the gene matches. In DNA form, the CDR3 reads TGCAGTGCTAGAGATCCAGGGGGCAACTATGGCTACACCTTC. Protein: CSARDPGGNYGYTF.

This clonotype appeared a few times. The chain employs TRBV5-1 and TRBJ2-3, with 8 positions matching TRBD2. CDR3 length equals 15 residues. The germline V gene has CDR1 SGHRS and CDR2 YFSETQ. Germline trimming cut 7 bases from V and 0 bases from J; bases unmatched to any gene: 7. CDR3 in amino acids: CASREAGGSTDTQYF. The CDR3 DNA sequence: TGCGCCAGCCGGGAGGCGGGGGGCAGCACAGATACGCAGTATTTT.

There are a few counts of this clonotype. The chain uses TRBV7-2 and TRBJ1-6; a weak D match, TRBD1 (6 bases). The CDR3 loop spans 14 amino acids. The germline CDR1 and CDR2 sequences are SGHTA and FQGNSA. V lost 4 bases, J lost 9 bases, and 13 bases lay in between. CDR3 protein: CASSWQGIFSPLHF. The CDR3 DNA reads as TGTGCCAGCAGCTGGCAGGGGATTTTTTCACCCCTCCACTTT.

The CDR3 spells CASRRGVVTYEQYF. DNA for the CDR3: TGTGCCAGCAGGCGTGGGGTCGTAACCTACGAGCAGTACTTC. V gene TRBV12-3 or TRBV12-4 combines with J gene TRBJ2-7; D is unresolved. The CDR3 spans 14 residues. The germline V and J ends were trimmed by 6 bases and 2 bases, with 14 bases remaining between them.